The 19 T cell receptor beta chains presented below share a single source sample, sequenced in a study of cytomegalovirus exposure and HLA in healthy donors. PCR primers comprised 60 Vbeta and 13 Jbeta primers. TCRdb keeps only in-frame clones here, not all; method: immunoSEQ multiplex PCR. In the table there are about 140,000 clones, around 81% of which are singletons. The sample taken for sequencing was PBMCs. Source of these receptors: a man between 45 and 60 years old in good health and CMV-seronegative.

This sequence joins TRBV6-1 and TRBJ1-1, with D perhaps TRBD1 (6 bases). The CDR3 is 17 residues long. Trimming took off 2 bases at V and 1 base at J, with 17 bases between the two ends. The germline V gene has CDR1 MNHNS and CDR2 SASEGT. The CDR3 is CASSERTAQGGNTEAFF. CDR3 bases: TGTGCCAGCAGTGAAAGGACAGCCCAAGGGGGGAACACTGAAGCTTTCTTT.

This clone was seen more than once but under ten times. V usage is TRBV7-9 and J usage is TRBJ1-1; no reliable D call. V lost 2 bases to trimming and J lost 1 base, with 11 bases between them. The germline V gene encodes CDR1 SEHNR and CDR2 FQNEAQ (reference sequence). The CDR3 has 15 residues. This CDR3 reads CASSLMGSTNTEAFF. The CDR3 DNA reads TGTGCCAGCAGCTTAATGGGCTCGACGAACACTGAAGCTTTCTTT.

The chain employs TRBV10-3 and TRBJ2-1; 9 bases agree with TRBD1. CDR1 and CDR2 (germline): ENHRY, SYGVKD. The CDR3 is 16 residues long. V shed 4 bases, J shed 7 bases, and the junction held 11 bases outside the gene matches. In DNA form, the CDR3 reads TGTGCCATCAGTGGACGGACAGGGGCGACATGGAATGAGCAGTTCTTC. It codes for CAISGRTGATWNEQFF.

This clone was found once. This chain uses TRBV19 with TRBJ1-4; 7 bases fit TRBD1. The CDR3 spans 15 residues. Trimming took 6 bases from V and 4 from J; bases not matched to a gene: 8. Per the germline V gene, CDR1 is LNHDA and CDR2 is SQIVND (reference sequence). CDR3 sequence: CASSRGTVSNEKLFF. CDR3 nucleotides: TGTGCCAGTAGCCGCGGGACAGTCAGTAATGAAAAACTGTTTTTT.

This chain connects TRBV2 to TRBJ2-1, with 8 bases matching TRBD2. Germline CDR1 reads SNHLY; CDR2 reads FYNNEI. J lost 8 bases, V lost 7 bases, and 7 bases had no gene match. This CDR3 has 13 amino acids. CDR3 in amino acids: CASTGGGADEQFF. CDR3 nucleotide sequence: TGTGCCAGCACGGGAGGGGGGGCCGATGAGCAGTTCTTC.

The rearrangement joins TRBV2 to TRBJ1-6; the D gene is possibly TRBD1 (5 bases). Germline loops: CDR1 SNHLY, CDR2 FYNNEI. V lost 7 bases and J lost 7, with 14 bases in between. CDR3 length: 14 residues. CDR3 loop: CASNPGRANSPLHF. The CDR3 DNA follows: TGTGCCAGCAATCCCGGCAGGGCGAATTCACCCCTCCACTTT.

The chain employs TRBV18 and TRBJ1-1, with 9 positions matching TRBD1. This CDR3 is 13 amino acids long. Germline-derived CDR1 and CDR2 are KGHSH and LQKENI. Losses at the gene ends were 2 bases for V and 7 bases for J; bases not matched to a gene: 2. CDR3 protein: CASSPTGGGEAFF. In DNA form, the CDR3 reads TGTGCCAGCTCACCAACAGGGGGCGGTGAAGCTTTCTTT.

V gene TRBV2 combines with J gene TRBJ1-5, with TRBD1 matching over 10 bases. The junction had 4 bases not matched to a gene; V was cut back by 7 bases and J by 4 bases. Germline-derived CDR1 and CDR2 are SNHLY and FYNNEI. CDR3 length: 14 residues. CDR3 DNA sequence: TGTGCCAGCAAGCCGGGACAGGGGAATCAGCCCCAGCATTTT. Its translation is CASKPGQGNQPQHF.

The chain carries TRBV29-1 and TRBJ2-3; no reliable D call. Germline V gives CDR1 SQVTM, CDR2 ANQGSEA. V lost 1 base and J 6 bases, leaving 17 bases between the germline ends. The length of the CDR3 is 15 residues. The CDR3 coding sequence is TGCAGCGTTGAAGGGCTTGGCGGCCTCGGGGATACGCAGTATTTT. Its protein product is CSVEGLGGLGDTQYF.

The chain's CDR3 is CASRGTGMTEAFF. The CDR3 nucleotides read TGTGCCAGCAGAGGGACAGGGATGACTGAAGCTTTCTTT. V and J are TRBV2 and TRBJ1-1, with 9 positions matching TRBD1. V was clipped by 6 bases and J by 5 bases; unmatched bases: 4. The CDR3 totals 13 residues. Germline V gene sequence: CDR1 SNHLY, CDR2 FYNNEI. The full variable domain, its missing parts supplied by reference TRBV2 and TRBJ1-1, is EPEVTQTPSHQVTQMGQEVILRCVPISNHLYFYWYRQILGQKVEFLVSFYNNEISEKSEIFDDQFSVERPDGSNFTLKIRSTKLEDSAMYFCASRGTGMTEAFFGQGTRLTVV.

The chain has TRBV6-1 and TRBJ2-5, with D possibly matching TRBD1 (5 bases). Germline assignment: CDR1 MNHNS and CDR2 SASEGT. Deletions cut 4 bases from V and 4 bases from J, with 10 bases between. This CDR3 has 13 residues. The CDR3 protein is CASSVQQGETQYF. Written as DNA, the CDR3 is TGTGCCAGCAGTGTTCAGCAGGGAGAGACCCAGTACTTC.

The chain has TRBV5-4 and TRBJ1-2; 8 bases are shared with TRBD1. There are 15 residues in the CDR3. Germline lookup yields CDR1 SGHNT and CDR2 YYREEE (reference sequence). With V trimmed by 0 bases and J by 4 bases, 5 bases remained unmatched. Here the CDR3 reads CASSLATGEVYGYTF. CDR3 sequence (DNA): TGTGCCAGCAGCTTGGCGACAGGGGAGGTCTATGGCTACACCTTC.

The rearrangement links TRBV9 to TRBJ1-1; a weak D match, TRBD1 (5 bases). V lost 0 bases and J lost 1, with 10 bases in between. The length of the CDR3 is 15 residues. CDR1 is SGDLS, CDR2 YYNGEE, per germline. CDR3 DNA sequence: TGTGCCAGCAGCGTAGATGTCAGGGCGAACACTGAAGCTTTCTTT. Amino acids: CASSVDVRANTEAFF.

The CDR3 loop is CASSQDRPYEQYF. The CDR3, as DNA: TGTGCCAGCAGCCAAGATCGTCCCTACGAGCAGTACTTC. This chain links TRBV4-2 with TRBJ2-7, with D uncertain. V was cut by 0 bases and J by 2 bases, with 5 bases left in between. CDR3 length: 13 residues. Germline V gives CDR1 LGHNA, CDR2 YNFKEQ.

The CDR3 loop reads CASSASLGQAQETQYF. The CDR3 nucleotides are TGTGCCAGCAGTGCGTCCCTTGGACAGGCCCAAGAGACCCAGTACTTC. The chain links TRBV6-1 to TRBJ2-5; 7 positions agree with TRBD1. In germline, CDR1 is MNHNS, CDR2 SASEGT. The CDR3 sequence is 16 residues long. Unmatched junction bases numbered 9, after V lost 4 bases and J lost 1 base.

The chain carries TRBV25-1 and TRBJ2-5; 8 nucleotides line up with TRBD1. The CDR3 runs to 16 residues. Germline V CDR1 and CDR2: MGHDK, SYGVNS. J was trimmed by 2 bases and V by 5 bases; bases with no gene match: 10. The CDR3: CASSQTGTGVQETQYF. For the CDR3, the DNA is TGTGCCAGCAGTCAAACCGGGACAGGAGTGCAAGAGACCCAGTACTTC.

The chain carries TRBV30 and TRBJ2-7; tentative D call: TRBD1 (5 bases). Trimming removed 4 bases from V and 2 bases from J, with 18 bases in between. This CDR3 has 15 amino acids. Germline V gene sequence: CDR1 GTSNPN, CDR2 SVGIG (reference sequence). The CDR3 DNA reads as TGTGCCTGGACTGGTGGCTTGGGGCCGACCTACGAGCAGTACTTC. Translation gives CAWTGGLGPTYEQYF.

This clone showed up just once. The V and J genes are TRBV5-1 and TRBJ2-5, with D possibly matching TRBD2 (5 bases). The CDR3 has 16 residues. The V end was cut by 1 base, the J end by 0 bases, with 13 bases between. The germline gives CDR1 SGHRS, CDR2 YFSETQ. The CDR3 DNA follows: TGCGCCAGCAGCTTGAGCTTGTCGGGGTACCAAGAGACCCAGTACTTC. It is translated as CASSLSLSGYQETQYF.

The V gene is TRBV5-1, the J gene TRBJ2-7; no reliable D call. The CDR3 contains 14 residues. CDR1 SGHRS and CDR2 YFSETQ come from the germline V gene. Deletions cut 1 base from V and 0 bases from J, with 8 bases between. CDR3 residues: CASSLSSSSYEQYF. Written as DNA, the CDR3 is TGCGCCAGCAGCTTGAGTTCTAGCTCCTACGAGCAGTACTTC.